The text below deals with one T cell receptor (beta chain). This clonotype showed up just a few times. Its antigen specificity is not known. Base qualities were left out, and no much larger clone turns up one base away. The data stem from a study of T-cell reconstitution after alpha-beta-depleted transplantation in children listed by TCRdb under 2016. With regard to the full study: Using TCR repertoire profiling, the study quantitatively followed how T-cell immune reconstitution unfolded in children after TCRalphabeta/CD19-depleted allogeneic hematopoietic cell transplantation.

Study-level results and caveats: Apparently early alphabetaT-cell count recovery about two months after transplant reportedly relied on only several hundred rapidly expanded clones derived from non-depleted graft cells. In some patients, high TCRbeta diversity at day 60 was attributed to recipient T cells and intrathymic progenitors that had survived conditioning. The frequencies of hyperexpanded clones fell over the following months, and after one year, T-cell counts and TCRbeta diversity were mostly attributed to newly produced T cells.

Library preparation employed PCR. The run used an Illumina HiSeq 2500. TCR libraries were prepared with molecular barcoding, using unique molecular identifiers to normalize TCRbeta repertoire quantification. TCRdb cleaned the public reads at Q25 with fastp, built clones with MiXCR and kept in-frame beta chains. CDR3 protein sequences are deduplicated, and each keeps its most common genes and DNA. The sample table records approximately 230,000 distinct CDR3 sequences; 20% to 30% of these occur just once. 4% to 6% of the sample belongs to the ten largest clones. In light of the paper, this sample's treatment or condition label describes: allogeneic hematopoietic cell transplantation with graft depleted of TCRalphabeta T cells and CD19 B cells. Transplant recipients were children who received TCRalphabeta/CD19-depleted allogeneic hematopoietic cell grafts. The CDR3 has 14 amino acids, counting the end cysteine and phenylalanine. Only the CDR3 region is kept as DNA, spanning 42 bases read in frame from base 1. V loses 7 bases, J loses 0 bases, and the germline ends lie 15 bases apart. In the germline V gene, CDR1 corresponds to SQVTM and CDR2 to ANQGSEA.

The sequence links TRBV29-1 to TRBJ2-5, with TRBD1 tentatively as D gene (5 bases match). This sample comprised PBMCs, mostly from graft donor cells, obtained 360 days after TCRalphabeta/CD19-depleted stem cell transplant. This receptor was obtained from a female patient aged 2 to 10 who had a stem cell transplant for congenital amegakaryocytic thrombocytopenia, so the T cells may come from the graft donor. The CDR3 sequence is CSDFQGPYQETQYF. The DNA sequence is as follows: TGCAGCGACTTTCAGGGTCCGTACCAAGAGACCCAGTACTTC.